This T cell receptor (beta chain) was obtained from a study of graft-versus-host responses after intestinal transplantation. Background on the study: All recipients got anti-thymocyte globulin induction, then tacrolimus and steroids for 2 to 3 years.

A word on this clone: The antigen is unknown.

This CDR3 has 15 residues. The germline V gene has CDR1 LGHNA and CDR2 YSLEER. V gave up 0 bases and J gave up 4 bases, with 10 bases separating them. Clones were read by immunoSEQ multiplex PCR, and TCRdb kept only the in-frame ones, dropping some. Of about 89,000 clones listed, approximately 94% are singletons. The source of this sequence is a human donor who received an intestinal transplant. The sequencing used unstimulated CD8+ T cells sorted from spleen or lymph node cells, collected before intestinal transplant. The rearrangement joins TRBV4-3 to TRBJ2-1, with a tentative D call TRBD2 (5 bases). For the CDR3, the DNA is TGCGCCAGCAGCCAAGATCTGGCGGGTTACAATGAGCAGTTCTTC. This gives the protein CASSQDLAGYNEQFF.